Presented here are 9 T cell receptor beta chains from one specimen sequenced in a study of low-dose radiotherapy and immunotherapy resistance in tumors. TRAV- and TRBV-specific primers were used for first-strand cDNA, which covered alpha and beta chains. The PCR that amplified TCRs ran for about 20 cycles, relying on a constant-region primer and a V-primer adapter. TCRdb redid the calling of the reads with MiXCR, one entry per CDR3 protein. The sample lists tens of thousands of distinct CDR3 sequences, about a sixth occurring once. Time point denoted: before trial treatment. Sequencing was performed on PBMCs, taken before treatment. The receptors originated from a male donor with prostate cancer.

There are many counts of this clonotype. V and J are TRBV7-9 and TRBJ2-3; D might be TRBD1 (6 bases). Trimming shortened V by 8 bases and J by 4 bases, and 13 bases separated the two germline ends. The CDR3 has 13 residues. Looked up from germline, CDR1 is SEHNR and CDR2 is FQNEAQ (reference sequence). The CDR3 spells CASLGAGADTQYF. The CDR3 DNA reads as TGTGCCAGCTTGGGGGCTGGCGCAGATACGCAGTATTTT.

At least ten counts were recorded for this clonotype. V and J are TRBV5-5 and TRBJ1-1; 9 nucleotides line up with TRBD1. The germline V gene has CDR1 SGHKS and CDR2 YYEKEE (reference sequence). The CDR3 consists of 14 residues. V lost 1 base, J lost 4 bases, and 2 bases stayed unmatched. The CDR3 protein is CASSLKDRGTEAFF. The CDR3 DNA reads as TGTGCCAGCAGCTTGAAGGACAGGGGCACTGAAGCTTTCTTT.

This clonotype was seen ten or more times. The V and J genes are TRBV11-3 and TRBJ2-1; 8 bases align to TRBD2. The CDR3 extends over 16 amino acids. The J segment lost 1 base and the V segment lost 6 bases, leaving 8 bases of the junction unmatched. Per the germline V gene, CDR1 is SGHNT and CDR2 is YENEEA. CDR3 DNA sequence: TGTGCCAGCAGTTTCGACGGGGGGGCATCCTACAATGAGCAGTTCTTC. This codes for CASSFDGGASYNEQFF. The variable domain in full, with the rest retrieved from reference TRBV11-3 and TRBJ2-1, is EAGVVQSPRYKIIEKKQPVAFWCNPISGHNTLYWYLQNLGQGPELLIRYENEEAVDDSQLPKDRFSAERLKGVDSTLKIQPAELGDSAVYLCASSFDGGASYNEQFFGPGTRLTVL.

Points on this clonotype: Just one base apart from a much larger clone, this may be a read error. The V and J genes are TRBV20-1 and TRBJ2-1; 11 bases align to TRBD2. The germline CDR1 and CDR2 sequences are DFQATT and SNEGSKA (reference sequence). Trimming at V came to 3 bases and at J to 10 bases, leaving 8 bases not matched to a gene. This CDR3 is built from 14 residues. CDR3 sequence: CSARGSGGAYEQFF. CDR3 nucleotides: TGCAGTGCTAGGGGTAGCGGGGGGGCCTACGAGCAGTTCTTC.

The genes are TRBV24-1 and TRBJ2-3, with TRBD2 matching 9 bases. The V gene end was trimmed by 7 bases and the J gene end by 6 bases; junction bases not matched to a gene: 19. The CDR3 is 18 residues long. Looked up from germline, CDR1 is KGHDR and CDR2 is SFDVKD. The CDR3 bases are TGTGCCACCAGCCTCCTAGCCGGGACTAGCCGTTCTTGGGATACGCAGTATTTT. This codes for CATSLLAGTSRSWDTQYF.

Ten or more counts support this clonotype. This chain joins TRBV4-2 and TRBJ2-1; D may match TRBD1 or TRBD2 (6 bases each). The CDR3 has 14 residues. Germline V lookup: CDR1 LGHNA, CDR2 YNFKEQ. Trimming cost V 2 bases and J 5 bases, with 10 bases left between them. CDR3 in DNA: TGTGCCAGCAGCCAAAAGGGGGGCGACAATGAGCAGTTCTTC. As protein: CASSQKGGDNEQFF.

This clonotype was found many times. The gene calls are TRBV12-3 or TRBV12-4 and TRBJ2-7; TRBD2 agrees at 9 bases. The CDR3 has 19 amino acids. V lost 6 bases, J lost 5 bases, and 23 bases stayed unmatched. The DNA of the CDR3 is TGTGCCAGCAGGAGAAGGTCGGTAGCGGGGGTAATTCGGTTCCACGAGCAGTACTTC. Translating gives CASRRRSVAGVIRFHEQYF.

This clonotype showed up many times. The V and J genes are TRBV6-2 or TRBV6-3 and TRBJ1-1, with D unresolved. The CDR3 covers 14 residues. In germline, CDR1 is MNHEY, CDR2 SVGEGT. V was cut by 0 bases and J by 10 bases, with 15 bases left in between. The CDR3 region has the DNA TGTGCCAGCAGTTACTCCGGCAGGTCCGGTGGAGCTTTCTTT. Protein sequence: CASSYSGRSGGAFF.

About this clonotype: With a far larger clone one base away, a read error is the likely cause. The CDR3 nucleotides read TGTGCCAGCAGTTACTCGGACACACACTCTGAGGGCTACACCTTC. Amino acids: CASSYSDTHSEGYTF. V and J are TRBV6-1 and TRBJ1-2; D may be TRBD1 (5 bases). V dropped 5 bases and J dropped 8 bases, with 21 bases sitting between them. The CDR3 spans 15 residues. CDR1 and CDR2 from the germline V gene are MNHNS and SASEGT.